This passage covers 18 T cell receptor beta chains from one sample sequenced in a study of patients and donors after allogeneic stem cell transplantation. One entry per CDR3 protein, called by TCRdb with MiXCR from the RT-PCR reads. The sample lists roughly 940,000 distinct CDR3 sequences; about a sixth were seen once. Source material: blood, either unsorted or a sorted T cell fraction (not recorded which). Every receptor here comes from a human donor who was either an allogeneic HSCT recipient or a stem cell or donor lymphocyte infusion donor (not recorded which). It is not recorded whose cells these are; they may come from a transplant donor.

The chain combines TRBV20-1 with TRBJ2-7; D remains unclear. V was shortened by 0 bases and J by 3 bases, with 6 bases between the two germline ends. This CDR3 spans 12 amino acids. Germline V gives CDR1 DFQATT, CDR2 SNEGSKA (reference sequence). The CDR3 loop is CSARDMRYEQYF. The DNA of the CDR3 is TGCAGTGCTAGAGATATGCGCTACGAGCAGTACTTC.

In this sample, this clonotype turned up a few times. The V call is TRBV6-2 or TRBV6-3, the J call TRBJ1-1; D perhaps matches TRBD1 (6 bases). This CDR3 contains 12 residues. Trimming cost V 6 bases and J 11 bases, with 16 bases left between them. CDR1 is MNHEY, CDR2 SVGEGT, per germline. CDR3 sequence reads: CASRKAGTSAFF. The DNA of the CDR3 is TGTGCCAGCAGAAAAGCCGGGACATCTGCTTTCTTT.

This clonotype was seen only a few times. J is TRBJ2-7 and V is TRBV3-1; D may be TRBD1 (6 bases). Per the germline V gene, CDR1 is LGHDT and CDR2 is YNNKEL (reference sequence). V was clipped by 3 bases and J by 4 bases, with 25 bases between them. The CDR3 length is 18 residues. The CDR3 sequence is CASSQLDSLGLSVYEQYF. The CDR3, as DNA: TGTGCCAGCAGCCAGCTGGACAGTTTAGGTTTGTCGGTTTACGAGCAGTACTTC.

There are many counts of this clonotype. This chain uses TRBV2 with TRBJ1-2; D ambiguous. This CDR3 region has 13 residues. Per germline, CDR1 SNHLY and CDR2 FYNNEI. Trimming removed 2 bases from V and 8 bases from J, with 12 bases in between. CDR3 sequence (DNA): TGTGCCAGCAGTGAACGAGGGTCGAGGGGCTACACCTTC. Residues: CASSERGSRGYTF.

CDR3: CAWATGHNTGELFF. For the CDR3, the DNA is TGTGCCTGGGCAACAGGACATAACACCGGGGAGCTGTTTTTT. The rearrangement uses TRBV30 and TRBJ2-2; D perhaps matches TRBD1 (5 bases). The CDR3 consists of 14 residues. Trimming pared 5 bases from V and 2 bases from J, leaving 12 bases between. CDR1 is GTSNPN and CDR2 is SVGIG in the germline V gene (reference sequence).

This clonotype showed up just a few times. V is TRBV27 and J is TRBJ2-7; D is unclear. The CDR3 covers 13 residues. The ends were cut back, 6 bases at V and 2 bases at J, with 11 bases in the middle. Germline V gene lookup returns CDR1 MNHEY and CDR2 SMNVEV (reference sequence). CDR3 DNA sequence: TGTGCCAGCAGCTCACAAAACGCCTACGAGCAGTACTTC. Encoded protein: CASSSQNAYEQYF.

The rearrangement joins TRBV5-6 to TRBJ1-1; a weak D match, TRBD1 (6 bases). Per the germline V gene, CDR1 is SGHDT and CDR2 is YYEEEE. V was trimmed by 3 bases and J by 1 base, leaving 16 bases between them. The CDR3 sequence is 16 residues long. This CDR3 reads CASSYRRGGRNTEAFF. As DNA, the CDR3 is TGTGCCAGCAGCTACCGCCGGGGGGGGCGGAACACTGAAGCTTTCTTT.

This clonotype occurred a few times. The J gene is TRBJ2-1, the V gene TRBV20-1; perhaps TRBD1 as D (5 bases). Germline CDR1 reads DFQATT; CDR2 reads SNEGSKA (reference sequence). The V end was cut by 0 bases, the J end by 5 bases, with 11 bases between. The CDR3 length is 14 residues. The CDR3 DNA sequence: TGCAGTGCTAGAGATCTGACAGCCAACAATGAGCAGTTCTTC. This codes for CSARDLTANNEQFF.

The table lists this clonotype with a few counts. V usage is TRBV6-2 or TRBV6-3 and J usage is TRBJ2-1, with 11 bases that match TRBD2. Germline trimming cut 0 bases from V and 2 bases from J; bases unmatched to any gene: 3. This CDR3 is 17 amino acids long. The germline gives CDR1 MNHEY, CDR2 SVGEGT. This chain's CDR3 is CASSYSSGGAAYNEQFF. The CDR3 region has the DNA TGTGCCAGCAGTTACTCTAGCGGGGGGGCGGCCTACAATGAGCAGTTCTTC.

This clonotype was counted only a few times. The V and J genes are TRBV4-2 and TRBJ2-5, with 8 bases lining up with TRBD2. V lost 1 base, J lost 4 bases, and 8 bases stayed unmatched. The V gene's germline CDR1 is LGHNA and CDR2 YNFKEQ. The CDR3 sequence is 16 residues long. The CDR3 reads CASSQVTAGGSETQYF. CDR3 nucleotide sequence: TGTGCCAGCAGCCAAGTTACGGCGGGAGGTTCAGAGACCCAGTACTTC.

The gene calls are TRBV27 and TRBJ1-6, with TRBD1 identical over 10 bases. Germline assignment: CDR1 MNHEY and CDR2 SMNVEV (reference sequence). CDR3 length: 16 residues. V lost 5 bases to trimming and J lost 8 bases; unmatched junction nucleotides: 9. The CDR3 spells CASSPRPGTGDSPLHF. The CDR3 nucleotides are TGTGCCAGCAGTCCCCGCCCGGGGACAGGGGATTCACCCCTCCACTTT.

This clonotype was recorded many times. CDR3 in amino acids: CASSKTGLSYEQYF. In DNA form, the CDR3 reads TGCGCCAGCAGCAAAACGGGACTCAGCTACGAGCAGTACTTC. V is TRBV4-1 and J is TRBJ2-7; TRBD2 is a possible D gene (6 bases). In germline, CDR1 is MGHRA, CDR2 YSYEKL. This CDR3 contains 14 residues. The germline V and J ends were trimmed by 5 bases and 3 bases, with 14 bases remaining between them.

This clonotype occurred a few times. The gene calls are TRBV7-9 and TRBJ2-1, with 10 positions matching TRBD2. This CDR3 has 14 residues. Germline trimming cut 5 bases from V and 6 bases from J; bases unmatched to any gene: 4. Germline loops: CDR1 SEHNR, CDR2 FQNEAQ (reference sequence). The CDR3 here is CASSQTSGRNEQFF. The CDR3 nucleotides are TGTGCCAGCAGCCAGACTAGCGGGCGCAATGAGCAGTTCTTC.

V gene TRBV7-9 combines with J gene TRBJ2-3; no clear D. Germline V lookup: CDR1 SEHNR, CDR2 FQNEAQ (reference sequence). V lost 1 base and J lost 4, with 15 bases in between. CDR3 length: 16 amino acids. CDR3 loop: CASSLVASPGADTQYF. The CDR3 bases are TGTGCCAGCAGCTTAGTGGCGAGTCCCGGCGCAGATACGCAGTATTTT.

The gene calls are TRBV12-3 or TRBV12-4 and TRBJ2-1, with unresolved D. Deletions cut 5 bases from V and 7 bases from J, with 24 bases between. The CDR3 runs to 17 residues. The CDR3 nucleotides read TGTGCCAGCAGTCCCAAAAGCCCACTACGGACGGAGAATGAGCAGTTCTTC. This codes for CASSPKSPLRTENEQFF.

This clonotype has only a few counts. This chain connects TRBV5-6 to TRBJ2-1; TRBD1 matches at 12 bases. CDR3 length equals 16 residues. CDR1 is SGHDT, CDR2 YYEEEE, per germline. The trim removed 4 bases at V and 8 bases at J, leaving 10 bases unmatched. CDR3: CASSAGTGGKNYEQFF. The DNA for the CDR3 is TGTGCCAGCAGCGCGGGGACAGGGGGCAAGAATTATGAGCAGTTCTTC. The full variable domain, in which reference TRBV5-6 and TRBJ2-1 provide the parts outside the CDR3, is DAGVTQSPTHLIKTRGQQVTLRCSPKSGHDTVSWYQQALGQGPQFIFQYYEEEERQRGNFPDRFSGHQFPNYSSELNVNALLLGDSALYLCASSAGTGGKNYEQFFGPGTRLTVL.

The rearrangement links TRBV20-1 to TRBJ2-5, with 8 nucleotides matching TRBD2. In germline, CDR1 is DFQATT, CDR2 SNEGSKA (reference sequence). The CDR3 totals 15 residues. J was trimmed by 5 bases and V by 0 bases; bases with no gene match: 8. Here the CDR3 DNA reads TGCAGTGCTAGAGAGGTTAGCGGGAAAAGGGAGACCCAGTACTTC. It specifies CSAREVSGKRETQYF.

J is TRBJ2-4 and V is TRBV12-3 or TRBV12-4; 10 nucleotides agree with TRBD1. CDR3 length: 17 residues. V gave up 6 bases and J gave up 2 bases; unmatched junction bases: 10. CDR3 nucleotide sequence: TGTGCCAGCAGCAGTGGACAGGGGGTCGGGTCCAAAAACATTCAGTACTTC. Protein: CASSSGQGVGSKNIQYF.